This T cell receptor (beta chain) was retrieved from a study of blood T cell repertoires in COVID-19. Overall study: COVID-19 samples from acute and convalescent phases originated in the United States, Italy and Spain. T cells, B-cell-depleted T cells, or PBMCs provided the cDNA or gDNA that served as material.

This CDR3 is 13 amino acids long. J gave up 6 bases and V 6 bases, and 7 bases lay outside the gene matches. Germline CDR1 is SNHLY and CDR2 is FYNNEI. Authors' processing steps: The authors estimated nucleated cell counts from reference gene primer amplification. Libraries were prepared by immunoSEQ multiplex PCR; TCRdb keeps only in-frame clonotypes and omits some of them. Clone size and V and J calls were adopted from that table, with D and trimming inferred from the DNA. The table lists around 310,000 clones, about 88% of them singletons. This receptor was identified in a woman aged 60-75 years with acute or convalescent COVID-19. The sample consisted of peripheral blood. The chain employs TRBV2 and TRBJ1-1; 7 bases agree with TRBD1. CDR3 coding DNA: TGTGCCAGCAGCGTAGACAGGGCCCCTGAAGCTTTCTTT. Its protein product is CASSVDRAPEAFF.